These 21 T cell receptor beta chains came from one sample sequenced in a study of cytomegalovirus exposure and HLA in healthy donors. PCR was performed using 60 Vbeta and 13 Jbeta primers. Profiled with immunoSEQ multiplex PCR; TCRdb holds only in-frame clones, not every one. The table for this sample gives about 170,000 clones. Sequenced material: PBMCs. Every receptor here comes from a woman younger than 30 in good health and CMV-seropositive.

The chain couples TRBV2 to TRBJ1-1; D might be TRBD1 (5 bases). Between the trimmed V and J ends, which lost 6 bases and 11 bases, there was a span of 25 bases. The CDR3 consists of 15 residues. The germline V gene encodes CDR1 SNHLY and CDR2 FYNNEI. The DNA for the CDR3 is TGTGCCAGCAGCGCCAGGACACTATTGATACTGGTTGCTTTCTTT. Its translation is CASSARTLLILVAFF.

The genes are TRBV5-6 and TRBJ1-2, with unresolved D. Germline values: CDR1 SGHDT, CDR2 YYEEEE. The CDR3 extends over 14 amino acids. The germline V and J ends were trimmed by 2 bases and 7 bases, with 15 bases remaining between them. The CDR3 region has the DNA TGTGCCAGCAGCTTAGGAGGGTTTCGTGGTGGCTACACCTTC. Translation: CASSLGGFRGGYTF.

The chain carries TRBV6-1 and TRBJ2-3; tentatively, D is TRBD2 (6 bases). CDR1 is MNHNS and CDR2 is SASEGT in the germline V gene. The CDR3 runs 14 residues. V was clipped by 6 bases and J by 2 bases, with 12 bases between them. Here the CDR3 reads CASRGRGPTDTQYF. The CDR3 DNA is TGTGCCAGCAGAGGGCGGGGACCCACAGATACGCAGTATTTT.

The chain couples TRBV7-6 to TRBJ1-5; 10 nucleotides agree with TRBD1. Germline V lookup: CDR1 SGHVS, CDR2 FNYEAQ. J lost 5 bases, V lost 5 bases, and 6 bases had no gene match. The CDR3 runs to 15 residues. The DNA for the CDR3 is TGTGCCAGCAGCCCAGGGACAGGGGTCGATCAGCCCCAGCATTTT. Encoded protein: CASSPGTGVDQPQHF.

CDR3 region: CASSLAGTVYGYTF. The CDR3 coding sequence is TGTGCCAGCAGCTTAGCAGGGACAGTCTATGGCTACACCTTC. The chain joins TRBV7-2 to TRBJ1-2, with 7 bases fitting TRBD1. This CDR3 is 14 amino acids long. V trimming: 0 bases; J trimming: 4 bases; junction bases outside the gene matches: 2. CDR1 SGHTA and CDR2 FQGNSA come from the germline V gene.

The DNA for the CDR3 is TGTGCCAGCAGTTTAGAGGGCTTGAACACTGAAGCTTTCTTT. Residues: CASSLEGLNTEAFF. The J gene is TRBJ1-1, the V gene TRBV28; D remains unclear. V gave up 2 bases and J gave up 0 bases, with 7 bases separating them. The CDR3 loop spans 14 amino acids. The germline gives CDR1 MDHEN, CDR2 SYDVKM.

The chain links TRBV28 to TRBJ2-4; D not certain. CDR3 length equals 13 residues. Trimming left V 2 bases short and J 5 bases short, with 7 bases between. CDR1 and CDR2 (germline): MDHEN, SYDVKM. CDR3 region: CASSLARENIQYF. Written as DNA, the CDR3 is TGTGCCAGCAGTTTAGCTAGAGAAAACATTCAGTACTTC.

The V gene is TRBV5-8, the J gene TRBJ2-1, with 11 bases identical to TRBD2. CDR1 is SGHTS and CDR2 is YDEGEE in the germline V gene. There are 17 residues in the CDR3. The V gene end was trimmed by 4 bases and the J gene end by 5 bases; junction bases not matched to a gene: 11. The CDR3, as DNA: TGTGCCAGCAGCCTCTGGACCGGGACTAGCGGCAACAATGAGCAGTTCTTC. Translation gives CASSLWTGTSGNNEQFF.

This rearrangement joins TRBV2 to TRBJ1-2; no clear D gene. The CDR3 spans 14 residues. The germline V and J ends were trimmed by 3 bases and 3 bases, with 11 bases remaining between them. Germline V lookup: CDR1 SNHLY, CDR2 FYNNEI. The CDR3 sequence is CASSENSLHYGYTF. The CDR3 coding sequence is TGTGCCAGCAGTGAGAACAGCCTCCACTATGGCTACACCTTC.

The CDR3 DNA reads TGTGCCAGCAGCTTAATCCCCAGGGGGAGCACAGATACGCAGTATTTT. It translates to CASSLIPRGSTDTQYF. V gene TRBV7-8 combines with J gene TRBJ2-3; 7 bases align to TRBD1. CDR3 length: 16 residues. After removal of 2 bases from V and 0 bases from J, the junction contained 5 bases not matched to a gene. Per the germline V gene, CDR1 is SGHVS and CDR2 is FQNEAQ.

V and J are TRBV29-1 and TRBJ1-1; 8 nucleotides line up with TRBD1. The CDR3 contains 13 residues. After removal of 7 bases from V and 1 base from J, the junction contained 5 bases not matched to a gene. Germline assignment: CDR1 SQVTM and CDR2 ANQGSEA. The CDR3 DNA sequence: TGCAGCGGACGGACAGGGCAGAACACTGAAGCTTTCTTT. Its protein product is CSGRTGQNTEAFF.

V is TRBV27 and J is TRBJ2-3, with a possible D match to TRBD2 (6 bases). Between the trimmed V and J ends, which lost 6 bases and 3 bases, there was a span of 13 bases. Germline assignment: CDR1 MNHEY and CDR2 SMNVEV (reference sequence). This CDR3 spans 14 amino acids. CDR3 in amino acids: CASRRAGLTDTQYF. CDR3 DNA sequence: TGTGCCAGCAGGAGGGCGGGGTTGACAGATACGCAGTATTTT.

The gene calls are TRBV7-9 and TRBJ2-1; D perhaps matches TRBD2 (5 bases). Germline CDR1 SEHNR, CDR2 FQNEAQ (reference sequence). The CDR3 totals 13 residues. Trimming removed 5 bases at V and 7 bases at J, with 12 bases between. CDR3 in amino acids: CASSPRTGNEQFF. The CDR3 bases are TGTGCCAGCAGCCCTAGAACGGGAAATGAGCAGTTCTTC.

The CDR3 sequence: CASSPWTGPAGQYF. As DNA, the CDR3 is TGTGCCAGCAGTCCCTGGACAGGACCCGCCGGGCAGTACTTC. The chain has TRBV27 and TRBJ2-7; 7 nucleotides line up with TRBD1. Germline trimming cut 5 bases from V and 9 bases from J; bases unmatched to any gene: 13. Germline CDR1 and CDR2: MNHEY and SMNVEV (reference sequence). The CDR3 length is 14 residues.

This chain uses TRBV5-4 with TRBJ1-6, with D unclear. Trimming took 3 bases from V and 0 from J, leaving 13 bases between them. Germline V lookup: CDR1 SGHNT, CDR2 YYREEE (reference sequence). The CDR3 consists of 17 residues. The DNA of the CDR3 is TGTGCCAGCAGCTACCGACTCTCCGACTCCTATAATTCACCCCTCCACTTT. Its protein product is CASSYRLSDSYNSPLHF.

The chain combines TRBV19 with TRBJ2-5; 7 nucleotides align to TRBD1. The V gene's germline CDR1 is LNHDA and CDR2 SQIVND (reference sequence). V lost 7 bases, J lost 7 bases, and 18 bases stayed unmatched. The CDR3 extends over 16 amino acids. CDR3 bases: TGTGCCAGTAAACCTAGACCGGGACAGCCCGAGACGACCCAGTACTTC. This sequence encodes CASKPRPGQPETTQYF.

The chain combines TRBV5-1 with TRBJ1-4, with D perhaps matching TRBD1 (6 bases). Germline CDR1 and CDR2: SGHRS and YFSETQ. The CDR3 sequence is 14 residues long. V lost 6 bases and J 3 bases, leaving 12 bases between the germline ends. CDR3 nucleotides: TGCGCCAGCAAAAATGGGGGCGCTAATGAAAAACTGTTTTTT. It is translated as CASKNGGANEKLFF.

CDR3 amino acids: CANGQGSTNYGYTF. Here the CDR3 DNA reads TGTGCCAACGGACAGGGAAGTACGAACTATGGCTACACCTTC. The chain recombines TRBV2 with TRBJ1-2, with 8 bases matching TRBD1. Germline V gives CDR1 SNHLY, CDR2 FYNNEI. The CDR3 has 14 amino acids. With 10 bases clipped from V and 2 bases from J, the junction kept 9 bases outside the gene matches. The variable domain in full, with the rest retrieved from reference TRBV2 and TRBJ1-2, is EPEVTQTPSHQVTQMGQEVILRCVPISNHLYFYWYRQILGQKVEFLVSFYNNEISEKSEIFDDQFSVERPDGSNFTLKIRSTKLEDSAMYFCANGQGSTNYGYTFGSGTRLTVV.

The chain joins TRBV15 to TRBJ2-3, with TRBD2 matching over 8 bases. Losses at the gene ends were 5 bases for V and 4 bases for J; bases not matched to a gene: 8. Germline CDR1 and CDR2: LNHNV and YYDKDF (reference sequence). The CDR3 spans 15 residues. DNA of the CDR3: TGTGCCACCAGCGGATCCCTGGGACTAGCAGATACGCAGTATTTT. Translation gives CATSGSLGLADTQYF.

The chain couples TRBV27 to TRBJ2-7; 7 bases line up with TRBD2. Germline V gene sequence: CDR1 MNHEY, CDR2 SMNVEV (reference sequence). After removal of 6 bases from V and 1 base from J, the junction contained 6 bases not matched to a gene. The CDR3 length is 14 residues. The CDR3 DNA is TGTGCCAGCAGGACAGCGGGGTTATCCTACGAGCAGTACTTC. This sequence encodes CASRTAGLSYEQYF.

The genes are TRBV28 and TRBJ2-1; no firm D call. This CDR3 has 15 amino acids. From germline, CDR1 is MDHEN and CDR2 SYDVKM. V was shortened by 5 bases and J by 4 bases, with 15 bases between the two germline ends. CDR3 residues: CASSPDFATYNEQFF. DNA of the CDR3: TGTGCCAGCAGTCCTGACTTTGCGACGTACAATGAGCAGTTCTTC.